These 19 T cell receptor beta chains came from one sample sequenced in a study of shared clonotypes between healthy human individuals. Only in-frame clones appear in the TCRdb table, and some are missing; sequencing was by immunoSEQ multiplex PCR. The sample includes approximately 710,000 clones, around 90% of them seen just once. The source material was memory CD8+ T cells from PBMCs. Subset reported: CD45RO+ cells pooled with CCR7-negative TemRA cells. The receptors here all came from a man aged 18 to 29 in good health. Some clones in this sample may be carry-over from other donors' samples.

The chain employs TRBV27 and TRBJ1-2; 9 nucleotides agree with TRBD1. The CDR3 spans 13 residues. Looked up from germline, CDR1 is MNHEY and CDR2 is SMNVEV (reference sequence). The junction had 5 bases not matched to a gene; V was cut back by 5 bases and J by 7 bases. CDR3 protein: CASSLGTGTGYTF. The CDR3, as DNA: TGTGCCAGCAGTCTGGGGACAGGGACTGGCTACACCTTC.

Here the CDR3 reads CASSSGGTGELFF. CDR3 DNA: TGTGCCAGCAGCTCAGGGGGAACCGGGGAGCTGTTTTTT. The chain couples TRBV7-8 to TRBJ2-2, with 7 nucleotides matching TRBD1. J was trimmed by 5 bases and V by 4 bases; bases with no gene match: 1. The CDR3 loop spans 13 amino acids. Germline CDR1 reads SGHVS; CDR2 reads FQNEAQ.

This clone occurred once. This chain joins TRBV7-8 and TRBJ2-7, with D unclear. This CDR3 has 15 amino acids. Trimming cost V 0 bases and J 1 base, with 10 bases left between them. The germline V gene encodes CDR1 SGHVS and CDR2 FQNEAQ. The CDR3 DNA is TGTGCCAGCAGCTTAGCGGCAGGTTCTTCCTACGAGCAGTACTTC. It is translated as CASSLAAGSSYEQYF.

V and J are TRBV6-5 and TRBJ2-7; D not certain. Germline V gives CDR1 MNHEY, CDR2 SVGAGI. Trimming took 3 bases from V and 6 from J, leaving 12 bases between them. The CDR3 covers 13 residues. The CDR3 sequence: CASSYEVRGEQYF. The CDR3 bases are TGTGCCAGCAGTTATGAGGTGCGTGGCGAGCAGTACTTC.

This rearrangement joins TRBV15 to TRBJ2-5; TRBD2 agrees at 10 bases. J lost 4 bases, V lost 6 bases, and 8 bases had no gene match. CDR3 size: 15 residues. Germline V lookup: CDR1 LNHNV, CDR2 YYDKDF (reference sequence). CDR3 residues: CATRMAAGGPETQYF. CDR3 DNA: TGTGCCACCAGAATGGCAGCGGGAGGGCCAGAGACCCAGTACTTC.

The chain links TRBV6-6 to TRBJ2-7, with 9 bases matching TRBD2. Germline assignment: CDR1 MNHNY and CDR2 SVGAGI (reference sequence). CDR3 length equals 15 residues. Trimming took 0 bases from V and 2 from J; bases not matched to a gene: 2. The CDR3 reads CASSYSSGSTYEQYF. In DNA, the CDR3 is TGTGCCAGCAGTTACTCTAGCGGGAGTACCTACGAGCAGTACTTC.

CDR3 in DNA: TGTGCCAGATGGGCGGGGACAGAATCCCCAGATACGCAGTATTTT. It translates to CARWAGTESPDTQYF. The genes are TRBV2 and TRBJ2-3; D possibly corresponds to TRBD1 (7 bases). The ends were cut back, 9 bases at V and 4 bases at J, with 20 bases in the middle. This CDR3 comprises 15 residues. Germline V gene lookup returns CDR1 SNHLY and CDR2 FYNNEI.

The V and J genes are TRBV27 and TRBJ2-3; the D is unclear. CDR3 length equals 12 residues. Germline V lookup: CDR1 MNHEY, CDR2 SMNVEV (reference sequence). The V end lost 4 bases, the J end lost 4 bases, and 6 bases lay between the germline ends. CDR3 loop: CASSSLADTQYF. DNA for the CDR3: TGTGCCAGCAGTTCCCTTGCAGATACGCAGTATTTT.

V usage is TRBV27 and J usage is TRBJ2-7; 7 positions match TRBD1. Germline-derived CDR1 and CDR2 are MNHEY and SMNVEV (reference sequence). The CDR3 has 11 amino acids. The J segment lost 9 bases and the V segment lost 8 bases, leaving 7 bases of the junction unmatched. CDR3 sequence: CASRTQGLQYF. CDR3 in DNA: TGTGCCAGCCGTACACAGGGGTTGCAGTACTTC.

This clone was counted once. The V gene is TRBV28, the J gene TRBJ2-2, with D possibly TRBD1 on 5 matching bases. Germline CDR1 reads MDHEN; CDR2 reads SYDVKM. V gave up 5 bases and J gave up 3 bases, with 13 bases separating them. This CDR3 contains 15 residues. The CDR3 DNA reads as TGTGCCAGCAGTGTCGCTCGACAGTACACCGGGGAGCTGTTTTTT. As protein: CASSVARQYTGELFF. The complete variable domain, with remaining parts taken from reference TRBV28 and TRBJ2-2, reads DVKVTQSSRYLVKRTGEKVFLECVQDMDHENMFWYRQDPGLGLRLIYFSYDVKMKEKGDIPEGYSVSREKKERFSLILESASTNQTSMYLCASSVARQYTGELFFGEGSRLTVL.

V usage is TRBV19 and J usage is TRBJ1-1; tentative D call: TRBD1 (5 bases). CDR1 is LNHDA, CDR2 SQIVND, per germline (reference sequence). The CDR3 length is 15 residues. Trimming removed 2 bases at V and 4 bases at J, with 14 bases between. This chain's CDR3 is CASSIRGALGTEAFF. The DNA of the CDR3 is TGTGCCAGTAGTATAAGAGGGGCCTTGGGCACTGAAGCTTTCTTT.

The CDR3 is CASSMGHEQYF. The DNA for the CDR3 is TGTGCCAGTAGTATGGGGCACGAGCAGTACTTC. The genes are TRBV19 and TRBJ2-7; D possibly corresponds to TRBD1 (5 bases). The CDR3 sequence is 11 residues long. Germline V gives CDR1 LNHDA, CDR2 SQIVND (reference sequence). Deletions cut 3 bases from V and 5 bases from J, with 5 bases between.

This clone was counted a few times. Other DNA sequences in this specimen translate into the identical CDR3. The chain recombines TRBV4-1 with TRBJ1-1; D is unclear. The CDR3 sequence is 14 residues long. CDR1 MGHRA and CDR2 YSYEKL come from the germline V gene. V was trimmed by 1 base and J by 0 bases, leaving 6 bases between them. The CDR3: CASSQVSMNTEAFF. CDR3 nucleotide sequence: TGCGCCAGCAGCCAAGTATCAATGAACACTGAAGCTTTCTTT.

The rearrangement uses TRBV5-1 and TRBJ2-3; 7 bases line up with TRBD2. The V gene end was trimmed by 0 bases and the J gene end by 6 bases; junction bases not matched to a gene: 7. The CDR3 extends over 15 amino acids. Germline CDR1 SGHRS, CDR2 YFSETQ. CDR3 sequence (DNA): TGCGCCAGCAGCTTGGAAGCGGGGCGGGAGGATACGCAGTATTTT. Protein: CASSLEAGREDTQYF.

This sequence joins TRBV19 and TRBJ2-5; perhaps D is TRBD1 or TRBD2 (6 bases each). Per the germline V gene, CDR1 is LNHDA and CDR2 is SQIVND (reference sequence). Trimming removed 7 bases at V and 5 bases at J, with 14 bases between. This CDR3 spans 13 amino acids. CDR3: CASIGPGAETQYF. The CDR3 coding sequence is TGTGCCAGTATCGGACCGGGGGCGGAGACCCAGTACTTC.

The V call is TRBV9, the J call TRBJ1-3; 8 nucleotides match TRBD1. The CDR3 totals 16 residues. V shed 3 bases and J 0 bases; nucleotides not matched to a gene: 5. The germline V gene has CDR1 SGDLS and CDR2 YYNGEE. CDR3 nucleotide sequence: TGTGCCAGCAGCGGCGGGACAGGATACTCTGGAAACACCATATATTTT. This encodes CASSGGTGYSGNTIYF.

V is TRBV19 and J is TRBJ1-3, with unresolved D. Germline assignment: CDR1 LNHDA and CDR2 SQIVND (reference sequence). The CDR3 is made up of 15 amino acids. V was shortened by 5 bases and J by 2 bases, with 13 bases between the two germline ends. CDR3 region: CASSPTLFPGNTIYF. In nucleotides, the CDR3 is TGTGCCAGTAGTCCGACATTGTTCCCTGGAAACACCATATATTTT.

This clone was seen once. The rearrangement uses TRBV6-1 and TRBJ2-7; 8 positions match TRBD1. CDR3 size: 16 residues. The ends lost 3 bases at V and 3 bases at J; junction bases unmatched: 10. Germline V gene sequence: CDR1 MNHNS, CDR2 SASEGT. This chain's CDR3 is CASSEGQVPKYYEQYF. CDR3 coding DNA: TGTGCCAGCAGTGAGGGACAGGTCCCCAAGTACTACGAGCAGTACTTC.

V gene TRBV7-6 combines with J gene TRBJ1-5; D possibly corresponds to TRBD1 (6 bases). The ends were cut back, 1 base at V and 5 bases at J, with 12 bases in the middle. This CDR3 contains 15 residues. CDR1 and CDR2 from the germline V gene are SGHVS and FNYEAQ. This CDR3 reads CASSLGGGGDQPQHF. In nucleotides, the CDR3 is TGTGCCAGCAGCTTAGGGGGGGGCGGCGATCAGCCCCAGCATTTT.